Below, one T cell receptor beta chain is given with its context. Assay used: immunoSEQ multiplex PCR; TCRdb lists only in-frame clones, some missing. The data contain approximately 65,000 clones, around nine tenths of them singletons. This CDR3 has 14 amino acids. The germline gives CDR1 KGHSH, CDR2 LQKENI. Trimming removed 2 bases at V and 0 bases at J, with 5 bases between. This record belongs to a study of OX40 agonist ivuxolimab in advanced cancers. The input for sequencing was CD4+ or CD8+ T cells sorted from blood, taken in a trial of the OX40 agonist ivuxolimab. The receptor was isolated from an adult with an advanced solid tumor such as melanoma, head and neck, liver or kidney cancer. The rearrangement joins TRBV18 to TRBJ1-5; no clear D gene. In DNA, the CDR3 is TGTGCCAGCTCACCAAAGAGTAGCAATCAGCCCCAGCATTTT. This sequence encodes CASSPKSSNQPQHF. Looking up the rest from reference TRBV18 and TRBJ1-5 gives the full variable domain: NAGVMQNPRHLVRRRGQEARLRCSPMKGHSHVYWYRQLPEEGLKFMVYLQKENIIDESGMPKERFSAEFPKEGPSILRIQQVVRGDSAAYFCASSPKSSNQPQHFGDGTRLSIL.